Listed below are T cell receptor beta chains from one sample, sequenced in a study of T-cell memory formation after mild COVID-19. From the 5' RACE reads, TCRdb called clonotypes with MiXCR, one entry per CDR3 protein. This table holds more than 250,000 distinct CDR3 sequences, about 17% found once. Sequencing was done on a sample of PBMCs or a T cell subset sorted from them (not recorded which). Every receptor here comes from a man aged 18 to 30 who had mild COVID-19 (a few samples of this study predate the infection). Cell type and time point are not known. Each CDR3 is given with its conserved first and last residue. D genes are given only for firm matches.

CDR3 protein: CASSPGTSGAEQFF; V gene: TRBV5-1; D gene: TRBD2; J gene: TRBJ2-1
CDR3 protein: CASSLATGTGETQYF; V gene: TRBV7-3; D gene: TRBD1; J gene: TRBJ2-5
CDR3 protein: CSGRTGTALETQYF; V gene: TRBV29-1; D gene: TRBD1; J gene: TRBJ2-5
CDR3 protein: CASSQSGQGASYEQYF; V gene: TRBV4-2; D gene: TRBD1; J gene: TRBJ2-7
CDR3 protein: CASSSSAGGSDTQYF; V gene: TRBV5-6; D gene: TRBD2; J gene: TRBJ2-3
CDR3 protein: CSVYFGTSDTGELFF; V gene: TRBV29-1; D gene: TRBD2; J gene: TRBJ2-2
CDR3 protein: CASSSGQIYGYTF; V gene: TRBV5-1; D gene: TRBD1; J gene: TRBJ1-2
CDR3 protein: CASSGPGTGPSETQYF; V gene: TRBV5-1; D gene: TRBD1; J gene: TRBJ2-5
CDR3 protein: CASSSGHNTEAFF; V gene: TRBV6-5; D gene: .; J gene: TRBJ1-1
CDR3 protein: CASSPGTGESYEQYF; V gene: TRBV18; D gene: TRBD1; J gene: TRBJ2-7
CDR3 protein: CASELGQRTDTQYF; V gene: TRBV12-3/TRBV12-4; D gene: TRBD1; J gene: TRBJ2-3
CDR3 protein: CASSRRGSTGLTEAFF; V gene: TRBV5-8; D gene: .; J gene: TRBJ1-1
CDR3 protein: CASSSLPGQGGSDTQYF; V gene: TRBV7-2; D gene: TRBD1; J gene: TRBJ2-3
CDR3 protein: CASSSSWGTNQPQHF; V gene: TRBV28; D gene: .; J gene: TRBJ1-5
CDR3 protein: CASSQARGSRQETQYF; V gene: TRBV4-1; D gene: .; J gene: TRBJ2-5
CDR3 protein: CASRRGQWADQPQHF; V gene: TRBV6-2/TRBV6-3; D gene: .; J gene: TRBJ1-5
CDR3 protein: CSGRQYNEQFF; V gene: TRBV29-1; D gene: .; J gene: TRBJ2-1
CDR3 protein: CASSLFGRAGAGAKNIQYF; V gene: TRBV27; D gene: TRBD2; J gene: TRBJ2-4
CDR3 protein: CASSETGHLTDTQYF; V gene: TRBV25-1; D gene: .; J gene: TRBJ2-3
CDR3 protein: CSVGTVMNTEAFF; V gene: TRBV29-1; D gene: .; J gene: TRBJ1-1
CDR3 protein: CASSQGRGQGGTTF; V gene: TRBV4-1; D gene: TRBD1; J gene: TRBJ1-2
CDR3 protein: CSAFRQGGSYNEQFF; V gene: TRBV20-1; D gene: TRBD1; J gene: TRBJ2-1
CDR3 protein: CASSLDGVDQPQHF; V gene: TRBV5-5; D gene: .; J gene: TRBJ1-5
CDR3 protein: CASFSASGNIQYF; V gene: TRBV11-2; D gene: .; J gene: TRBJ2-4
CDR3 protein: CASSRVWGVRGTQYF; V gene: TRBV4-1; D gene: .; J gene: TRBJ2-5
CDR3 protein: CASSEEIGELFF; V gene: TRBV2; D gene: .; J gene: TRBJ2-2
CDR3 protein: CSAPIGTGDEQYF; V gene: TRBV20-1; D gene: TRBD1; J gene: TRBJ2-7
CDR3 protein: CASSHRDRQYF; V gene: TRBV18; D gene: .; J gene: TRBJ2-5
CDR3 protein: CASSDQGNTEAFF; V gene: TRBV5-1; D gene: .; J gene: TRBJ1-1
CDR3 protein: CASSFPGAYTGELFF; V gene: TRBV27; D gene: .; J gene: TRBJ2-2
CDR3 protein: CASSKNRGLMAEAFF; V gene: TRBV28; D gene: TRBD1; J gene: TRBJ1-1
CDR3 protein: CSASSQGAWNYGYTF; V gene: TRBV20-1; D gene: TRBD1; J gene: TRBJ1-2
CDR3 protein: CASSPGTGDGYTF; V gene: TRBV4-2; D gene: TRBD1; J gene: TRBJ1-2
CDR3 protein: CASSVGTTEAFF; V gene: TRBV9; D gene: .; J gene: TRBJ1-1
CDR3 protein: CASSGPRGSDTQYF; V gene: TRBV6-6; D gene: .; J gene: TRBJ2-3
CDR3 protein: CASSRRGSYGYTF; V gene: TRBV5-6; D gene: .; J gene: TRBJ1-2
CDR3 protein: CASSSQRDTQYF; V gene: TRBV14; D gene: .; J gene: TRBJ2-3
CDR3 protein: CASSPPTGGGETQYF; V gene: TRBV18; D gene: TRBD1; J gene: TRBJ2-5
CDR3 protein: CASSPHDRVYQPQHF; V gene: TRBV4-1; D gene: TRBD1; J gene: TRBJ1-5
CDR3 protein: CASSVVTGEAFF; V gene: TRBV9; D gene: .; J gene: TRBJ1-1
CDR3 protein: CSASRDRRGEAFF; V gene: TRBV20-1; D gene: .; J gene: TRBJ1-1
CDR3 protein: CASSPPLRGTGNEQFF; V gene: TRBV18; D gene: .; J gene: TRBJ2-1
CDR3 protein: CSEQGRTDTQYF; V gene: TRBV29-1; D gene: .; J gene: TRBJ2-3
CDR3 protein: CASSQGAGWAQYF; V gene: TRBV3-1; D gene: .; J gene: TRBJ2-5
CDR3 protein: CALLIRGAGADTQYF; V gene: TRBV7-9; D gene: .; J gene: TRBJ2-3
CDR3 protein: CASSSGGLEGSYNEQFF; V gene: TRBV12-3/TRBV12-4; D gene: .; J gene: TRBJ2-1
CDR3 protein: CATSSPEPDSTIYF; V gene: TRBV15; D gene: .; J gene: TRBJ1-3
CDR3 protein: CASGRNEQFF; V gene: TRBV5-5; D gene: .; J gene: TRBJ2-1
CDR3 protein: CASSPRTGPIDGNTIYF; V gene: TRBV7-8; D gene: .; J gene: TRBJ1-3
CDR3 protein: CASSEPGQIYGYTF; V gene: TRBV25-1; D gene: TRBD1; J gene: TRBJ1-2
CDR3 protein: CASSEGRGGGYGYTF; V gene: TRBV2; D gene: .; J gene: TRBJ1-2
CDR3 protein: CASSHSGATDTQYF; V gene: TRBV11-2; D gene: .; J gene: TRBJ2-3
CDR3 protein: CASSKDSSYGYTF; V gene: TRBV7-9; D gene: .; J gene: TRBJ1-2